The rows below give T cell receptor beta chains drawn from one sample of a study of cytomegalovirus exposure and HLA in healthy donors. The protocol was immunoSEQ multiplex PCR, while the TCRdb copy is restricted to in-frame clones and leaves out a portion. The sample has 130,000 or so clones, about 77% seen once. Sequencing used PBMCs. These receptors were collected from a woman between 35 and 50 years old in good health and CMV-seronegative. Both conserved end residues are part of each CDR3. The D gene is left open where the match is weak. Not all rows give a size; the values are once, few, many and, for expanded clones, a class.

TGCGCCAGCAGTAACCCAGCGGGGGACTCCTACGAGCAGTACTTC | CASSNPAGDSYEQYF | TRBV10-2 | TRBD2 | TRBJ2-7 | NA
TGCGCCAGCAGTCAATCATCGAAGAGGTATAATTCACCCCTCCACTTT | CASSQSSKRYNSPLHF | TRBV23-1 | NA | TRBJ1-6 | once
TGCGCCAGCTTCGGGATGGCGAACACCGGGGAGCTGTTTTTT | CASFGMANTGELFF | TRBV5-1 | NA | TRBJ2-2 | NA
TGTGCCAGCACTAAGACAGCGCATAACTACGAGCAGTACTTC | CASTKTAHNYEQYF | TRBV6-5 | NA | TRBJ2-7 | NA
TGCGCCAGCAGCTCCAGCACCGGAGGACAGGGCACCTACGAGCAGTACTTC | CASSSSTGGQGTYEQYF | TRBV5-1 | TRBD1 | TRBJ2-7 | NA
TGTGCCAGCTCACCCCCAGGGGCTAGCGGGGAGCTGTTTTTT | CASSPPGASGELFF | TRBV18 | NA | TRBJ2-2 | NA
TGTGCCAGCAGCTTAGTGCCCGACAGACTCGCGCACAATGAGCAGTTCTTC | CASSLVPDRLAHNEQFF | TRBV7-8 | NA | TRBJ2-1 | few
TGCAGCGTTTTCCCGGGCGCGCCGACAGAGAACACTGAAGCTTTCTTT | CSVFPGAPTENTEAFF | TRBV29-1 | NA | TRBJ1-1 | NA
TGTGCCAGTTTAGGACAGGTTAAAAACAATGAGCAGTTCTTC | CASLGQVKNNEQFF | TRBV16 | TRBD1 | TRBJ2-1 | once
TGTGCCGTTGGGGGGGCGGGTACTTACAATGAGCAGTTCTTC | CAVGGAGTYNEQFF | TRBV11-2 | NA | TRBJ2-1 | NA
TGTGCCAGCAAAGCGGGGGGCCGGAATGAGCAGTTCTTC | CASKAGGRNEQFF | TRBV5-4 | TRBD2 | TRBJ2-1 | few
TGTGCCACCGGGACTAGCGGGGGGGCGGGGTATACCCAGTACTTC | CATGTSGGAGYTQYF | TRBV7-9 | TRBD2 | TRBJ2-5 | NA
TGTGCCAGCAGCTTGGCCTTGGGCGACGAAAAACTGTTTTTT | CASSLALGDEKLFF | TRBV5-4 | NA | TRBJ1-4 | NA
TGTGCCAGCAGTTCGGACACCATCTATGGCTACACCTTC | CASSSDTIYGYTF | TRBV28 | NA | TRBJ1-2 | few
TGTGCCAGTAGTATAGGGACTAGCGGGGGCACAGATACGCAGTATTTT | CASSIGTSGGTDTQYF | TRBV19 | TRBD2 | TRBJ2-3 | NA
TGTGCCAGCAGCCCCCTCCCGGGGAGTCTCACCTTC | CASSPLPGSLTF | TRBV7-3 | NA | TRBJ1-2 | NA
TGTGCCAGCTCAGCAGACCTAGGGGAAAGGGCTGGCTACACCTTC | CASSADLGERAGYTF | TRBV18 | NA | TRBJ1-2 | few
TGCGCCAGCAGCCAAGATTGGGGGACAGCCGGCGGGGAGCTGTTTTTT | CASSQDWGTAGGELFF | TRBV4-3 | TRBD1 | TRBJ2-2 | many
TGTGCCAGTAATTATCCGACAGGGTCCCTACCGGATTATAATTCACCCCTCCACTTT | CASNYPTGSLPDYNSPLHF | TRBV19 | TRBD1 | TRBJ1-6 | NA
TGTGCCTGGAGTGGACTTGGTGCCTTTGGGTTT | CAWSGLGAFGF | TRBV30 | NA | TRBJ1-4 | once
TGTGCCAGCAGCCTAGACAGGGTGGTTGGAAACACCATATATTTT | CASSLDRVVGNTIYF | TRBV2 | TRBD1 | TRBJ1-3 | NA
TGCGCCAGCAGCCAAGATCTGGGACTGATACACAATGAGCAGTTCTTC | CASSQDLGLIHNEQFF | TRBV4-1 | NA | TRBJ2-1 | NA
TGTGCCAGCAGCTTTACACCTTTGCGGGGGGGGACCCAGTACTTC | CASSFTPLRGGTQYF | TRBV7-2 | TRBD2 | TRBJ2-5 | NA
TGCGCCAGCAGCTCTTACAGCTCAACTAATGAAAAACTGTTTTTT | CASSSYSSTNEKLFF | TRBV5-1 | NA | TRBJ1-4 | few
TGTGCCAGCAGCTTCAAAGGTGGGGGAGGGCAGTACTTC | CASSFKGGGGQYF | TRBV7-3 | NA | TRBJ2-7 | NA
TGTTCCAGCAGCTTACCCTACCCGACTAGCGGGAACTACGAGCAGTACTTC | CSSSLPYPTSGNYEQYF | TRBV7-9 | TRBD2 | TRBJ2-7 | NA
TGTGCCAGCTCACCCTCGGCGGGGATACAAGAGACCCAGTACTTC | CASSPSAGIQETQYF | TRBV18 | NA | TRBJ2-5 | NA
TGTGCCAGTAGTGAACAGGGGGCGTACAATGAGCAGTTCTTC | CASSEQGAYNEQFF | TRBV19 | TRBD1 | TRBJ2-1 | few
TGCGCCAGCAGTGAGAATGACAGATGGGGCTATGGCTACACCTTC | CASSENDRWGYGYTF | TRBV10-2 | NA | TRBJ1-2 | few
TGTGCCAGCAGTTACTTGGGGACAGGGCACTATGGCTACACCTTC | CASSYLGTGHYGYTF | TRBV6-5 | TRBD1 | TRBJ1-2 | NA
TGTGCCAGCAGCTTAATGGGCCTCGGCACCGGGGAGCTGTTTTTT | CASSLMGLGTGELFF | TRBV7-9 | NA | TRBJ2-2 | NA
TGCGCCAGCAGCCAAATTCTACGAGGGATGAACACTGAAGCTTTCTTT | CASSQILRGMNTEAFF | TRBV4-1 | NA | TRBJ1-1 | NA
TGTGCCAGCAGTGAAGACCGGGAATCAGATACGCAGTATTTT | CASSEDRESDTQYF | TRBV6-4 | NA | TRBJ2-3 | NA
TGTGCCAGCAGACCGCAGGGGACCTACGAGCAGTACTTC | CASRPQGTYEQYF | TRBV6-5 | NA | TRBJ2-7 | once
TGTGCCAGCAGCTTGGGGACTGGTGGAAACACCATATATTTT | CASSLGTGGNTIYF | TRBV5-8 | NA | TRBJ1-3 | NA
TGTGCCAGTAGTACATGGGGACTAGCGGGGGGAAACTACGAGCAGTACTTC | CASSTWGLAGGNYEQYF | TRBV19 | TRBD2 | TRBJ2-7 | NA
TGTGCTAGTGGTTTTGCGGGGGGGTCCTCCCATAACTATGGCTACACCTTC | CASGFAGGSSHNYGYTF | TRBV12-5 | NA | TRBJ1-2 | NA
TGTGCCAGCAGGGACAGCTCTGGGGCCAACGTCCTGACTTTC | CASRDSSGANVLTF | TRBV5-6 | NA | TRBJ2-6 | NA
TGTGCCAGCAGCTTAGAGTCGTACTCGCGCTTC | CASSLESYSRF | TRBV7-9 | NA | TRBJ2-7 | NA
TGTGCCAGCAGTGGAGCCGGGGACAAGTCCTACGAGCAGTACTTC | CASSGAGDKSYEQYF | TRBV25-1 | NA | TRBJ2-7 | NA
TGTGCCAGCAGCCGACAGGGTTATAATGAGCAGTTCTTC | CASSRQGYNEQFF | TRBV5-6 | TRBD1 | TRBJ2-1 | NA
TGTGCCACCAGCAGAGATCGGGCGGCAGGGAGGGCTGAAGCTTTCTTT | CATSRDRAAGRAEAFF | TRBV15 | NA | TRBJ1-1 | once
TGTGCCAGCAGTGACATGACAGGGTTGGCTTTT | CASSDMTGLAF | TRBV6-6 | TRBD1 | TRBJ1-3 | few
TGCGCCAGCAGCCAAGGCGAGGGTCACTATGGCTACACCTTC | CASSQGEGHYGYTF | TRBV4-1 | NA | TRBJ1-2 | many
TGCGCCACCAAGGTTGGGGGGGCCACCTACAATGAGCAGTTCTTC | CATKVGGATYNEQFF | TRBV10-2 | NA | TRBJ2-1 | NA
TGTGCCACCTCCGTTGGCCAACATCAGCCCCAGCATTTT | CATSVGQHQPQHF | TRBV18 | NA | TRBJ1-5 | NA
TGTGCCAGCAGCCAACAGATCCTCTCCTACAATGAGCAGTTCTTC | CASSQQILSYNEQFF | TRBV27 | NA | TRBJ2-1 | NA
TGCGCCAGCAGTGAGACCGCTAGCTCTGGAAACACCATATATTTT | CASSETASSGNTIYF | TRBV10-2 | NA | TRBJ1-3 | NA